This TCR beta chain stems from a study of Ad26.COV2.S vaccination and SARS-CoV-2 variants. Across the whole study: The vaccine Ad26.COV2.S was put into the muscle once, or twice with 56 days between.

This CDR3 is built from 11 residues. The germline V gene has CDR1 SGHTA and CDR2 FQGNSA. V shed 3 bases and J shed 6 bases, with 4 bases lying between them. Sequenced by immunoSEQ multiplex PCR; TCRdb stores in-frame clones only, minus some. In the table there are 350,000 to 500,000 clones, around 87% of which are singletons. As to treatment: about 20 received Ad26.COV2.S at low or high dose, single or two shots; roughly 5 received placebo; per-sample allocation not given. Sampling occurred on day 63 after the first vaccine or placebo injection. The V and J genes are TRBV7-2 and TRBJ2-3; D uncertain. Sequenced material: peripheral blood, taken in a trial of Ad26.COV2.S vaccine versus placebo. The TCR sequence derives from a person aged 18 to 59 who received the Ad26.COV2.S COVID-19 vaccine or a placebo. The CDR3 loop reads CASSLSDTQYF. CDR3 DNA sequence: TGTGCCAGCAGCTTGTCGGATACGCAGTATTTT.